These T cell receptor beta chains were read from a single sample in a study of beta chain features in type 1 diabetes. Measured with immunoSEQ multiplex PCR; TCRdb has only the in-frame clones, and not every one. This table has 450,000 to 600,000 clones, roughly 31% appearing once. The sample was naive CD4+ T cells from blood. The receptors originated from a young man in good health. Both conserved end residues are part of each CDR3. The order of the fields is J gene, D gene, clone size, V gene, CDR3 DNA, CDR3 protein. D genes are given only for firm matches. Expanded clones get a size class; other rows say once, few or many, or leave the size out.

TRBJ2-7,.,.,TRBV4-3,TGCGCCAGCAGCCAGACCCGAGGCGAGCAGTACTTC,CASSQTRGEQYF
TRBJ1-5,.,.,TRBV30,TGTGCCTGGATTTCGAAGGGGATAGAGCGGCAGCCCCAGCATTTT,CAWISKGIERQPQHF
TRBJ1-3,.,.,TRBV10-3,TGTGCCATCAGTGAGTCTGGAATCACCATATATTTT,CAISESGITIYF
TRBJ2-1,TRBD1,.,TRBV5-1,TGCGCCAGCAGCCCGGGACAGGCCCCCTACAATGAGCAGTTCTTC,CASSPGQAPYNEQFF
TRBJ2-1,TRBD2,.,TRBV28,TGTGCCAGCAGTCTCGGGCGACTAGCGGGAGAGGTTGAGCAGTTCTTC,CASSLGRLAGEVEQFF
TRBJ2-3,TRBD2,few,TRBV7-2,TGTGCCAGCAGCTTAGATCTAGCGGGAGGGCGGGTTACGCAGTATTTT,CASSLDLAGGRVTQYF
TRBJ2-1,.,.,TRBV30,TGTGCCTGGAGTGTAGGAGGGGTTCCTCAGCAGTTCTTC,CAWSVGGVPQQFF
TRBJ2-2,.,.,TRBV7-2,TGTGCCAGCAGCCATGGGACAAACACCGGGGAGCTGTTTTTT,CASSHGTNTGELFF
TRBJ2-3,.,few,TRBV7-9,TGTGCCAGCAGCTCAGACAGGAAAGATACGCAGTATTTT,CASSSDRKDTQYF
TRBJ2-1,.,.,TRBV9,TGTGCCAGCAGCGTAGGGTCCTTCGACAATGAGCAGTTCTTC,CASSVGSFDNEQFF
TRBJ2-1,.,few,TRBV5-1,TGCGCCAGCAGCTTGGAATTAGCGGACTACAATGAGCAGTTCTTC,CASSLELADYNEQFF
TRBJ2-7,.,few,TRBV5-1,TGCGCCAGCAGCTTGACCTCTTCCTACGAGCAGTACTTC,CASSLTSSYEQYF
TRBJ2-1,.,.,TRBV7-2,TGTGCCAGCAGCTTTAGAAGAAACTCCTACAATGAGCAGTTCTTC,CASSFRRNSYNEQFF
TRBJ1-1,.,few,TRBV29-1,TGCAGCGTTGGCGGCGAGGGCGCTGAAGCTTTCTTT,CSVGGEGAEAFF
TRBJ2-5,.,.,TRBV18,TGTGCCAGCTCACCACTCGATTATTTTGGGACCCAGTACTTC,CASSPLDYFGTQYF
TRBJ2-7,TRBD2,.,TRBV28,TGTGCCAGCAGCCCCGGGACTAGCGGGAGTTTGGACGAGCAGTACTTC,CASSPGTSGSLDEQYF